A selection of T cell receptor beta chains follows, all from one sample in a study of T cell responses to AZD1222 COVID-19 vaccine. The assay was immunoSEQ multiplex PCR, and TCRdb's table has in-frame clones only and misses some. There are approximately 150,000 clones in the sample; approximately 90% occur only once, and 3% to 4% lies in the top ten. The material sequenced was peripheral blood, taken 28 days after the second AZD1222 dose. The receptors were gathered from an adult who received the AZD1222 COVID-19 vaccine. Each CDR3 is given with its conserved first and last residue. Fields, in order: J gene, V gene, D gene, CDR3 protein. The D gene is left open where the match is weak.

>TRBJ1-2|TRBV4-3|NA
CASSQDLSEGPNYGYTF
>TRBJ1-1|TRBV19|NA
CASTTGTTEAFF
>TRBJ2-3|TRBV19|TRBD2
CASSGLAGATDTQYF
>TRBJ2-4|TRBV7-2|NA
CASSLRTTKNIQYF
>TRBJ1-1|TRBV18|TRBD1
CASSPRTGGTEAFF
>TRBJ1-2|TRBV19|TRBD1
CATAGGAGGKNYGYTF
>TRBJ1-2|TRBV18|NA
CASSSDRNYGYTF
>TRBJ2-1|TRBV7-2|TRBD2
CASSLTTGGPNEQFF
>TRBJ1-5|TRBV2|NA
CASSAVRGGVPQPQHF
>TRBJ2-1|TRBV3-1/TRBV3-2|NA
CASSQGVTTNEQFF
>TRBJ1-2|TRBV27|NA
CASSLYSDYGYTF
>TRBJ2-4|TRBV7-6|NA
CASSLGAVGAKNIQYF
>TRBJ2-1|TRBV7-3|NA
CASSHGQYNEQFF
>TRBJ1-4|TRBV4-3|TRBD1
CASSQRTPRTGFNEKLFF
>TRBJ2-5|TRBV18|NA
CASSLSGSGETQYF
>TRBJ1-3|TRBV13|TRBD1
CASSPGQAGNTIYF
>TRBJ1-4|TRBV6-5|NA
CATRQDQYEKLFF
>TRBJ2-1|TRBV7-9|NA
CASSPESQLHYNEQFF
>TRBJ2-7|TRBV3-1/TRBV3-2|NA
CASSQGAWDTDEQYF
>TRBJ1-2|TRBV7-9|NA
CASSIQGMSGYTF
>TRBJ2-7|TRBV5-6|TRBD2
CASSLAELAGRTYEQYF
>TRBJ2-2|TRBV3-1/TRBV3-2|NA
CASSQGRTSTGELFF
>TRBJ1-4|TRBV30|TRBD1
CAWKGTGREKLFF
>TRBJ1-1|TRBV4-1|NA
CASSQGESRNTEAFF
>TRBJ2-5|TRBV6-4|TRBD1
CASSPRGGTGETQYF
>TRBJ2-5|TRBV19|TRBD1
CASSPPGQGARETQYF
>TRBJ2-6|TRBV21-1|NA
CASSRVSGANVLTF
>TRBJ2-3|TRBV6-5|TRBD1
CASTAGQGAADTQYF
>TRBJ2-2|TRBV7-9|TRBD1
CASSPRALRDRVDTGELFF
>TRBJ1-6|TRBV7-2|NA
CASSPDGGNSPLHF
>TRBJ1-4|TRBV5-1|NA
CASSSQGLANEKLFF
>TRBJ2-7|TRBV19|NA
CASSSQTGSYEQYF
>TRBJ2-2|TRBV6-4|TRBD2
CASTDQTSGRTGELFF
>TRBJ1-5|TRBV30|NA
CAWDVGSPNQPQHF
>TRBJ2-3|TRBV4-2|NA
CASSLTIDSSTDTQYF
>TRBJ2-7|TRBV7-9|TRBD2
CASSASGGNYEQYF
>TRBJ2-7|TRBV5-6|NA
CASSLGGDFYEQYF